Below, one T cell receptor (beta chain) is given with its context. In the source study's methods: Amplification of reference gene primers was used by the study to estimate nucleated cell counts. The repertoire was sequenced with immunoSEQ multiplex PCR; TCRdb's copy has only in-frame clones and lacks some. The V and J calls and clone size were taken over from that table, and D and trimming were inferred from the DNA. The sample includes under 500,000 clones, around 88% of them seen just once. The data belong to a study of blood T cell repertoires in COVID-19. The wider study: Collection of acute and convalescent COVID-19 samples took place in the United States, Italy and Spain. Sample material is recorded as cDNA or gDNA derived from T cells, B-cell-depleted T cells, or PBMCs.

V lost 2 bases, J lost 3 bases, and 14 bases lay in between. Germline V gene sequence: CDR1 SGHTA, CDR2 FQGNSA. This CDR3 is 15 amino acids long. This clonotype originated in a woman aged 25 to 39 with acute or convalescent COVID-19. Material for sequencing was peripheral blood. The chain recombines TRBV7-2 with TRBJ2-7, with D unresolved. In DNA form, the CDR3 reads TGTGCCAGCAGCTTATCGCCGGTTATCAACTACGAGCAGTACTTC. This gives the protein CASSLSPVINYEQYF.